The source of this TCR beta chain is a study of T-cell reconstitution after alpha-beta-depleted transplantation in children (dated by TCRdb to between 2015 and 2016). Broadly, across the study: Using TCR repertoire profiling, the study followed T-cell immune reconstitution in a quantitative way in children after TCRalphabeta/CD19-depleted allogeneic hematopoietic cell transplantation.

The library was produced with PCR. The instrument was an Illumina HiSeq 2500. TCR libraries were prepared with molecular barcoding, using unique molecular identifiers to normalize TCRbeta repertoire quantification. The public reads were reprocessed in TCRdb via fastp at Q25 and MiXCR, keeping in-frame beta chains. Entries that share a CDR3 protein sequence are merged under the most common genes and DNA. Counted in this sample were fewer than 450,000 distinct CDR3 sequences; roughly 16% of them appeared once. Of the sample, around 43% falls within the top ten clones. From its cysteine to its phenylalanine, the CDR3 spans 16 amino acids. CDR3 DNA is the only sequence kept; it has 48 bases, read in frame from the first base. Trimming accounts for 4 bases at V and 4 bases at J, while the number of junction bases matched to no gene is 11. The germline V gene specifies LGHNA as CDR1 and YNFKEQ as CDR2. Regarding this clonotype: Its antigen is not yet known. Base quality data are lacking; no much larger clone is found one base away.

The treatment or condition label of this sample denotes: allogeneic hematopoietic cell transplantation with graft depleted of TCRalphabeta T cells and CD19 B cells. The children who served as transplant recipients had been given grafts of TCRalphabeta/CD19-depleted allogeneic hematopoietic cells. General findings and caveats noted by the study authors: About two months after transplant, the apparently early recovery of alphabetaT-cell counts reportedly depended on just several hundred clones that had expanded rapidly and came from non-depleted graft cells. In some patients, the high TCRbeta diversity seen at day 60 was put down to recipient T cells and intrathymic progenitors that had survived conditioning. Over subsequent months, a decline in hyperexpanded clone frequencies was noted, and after one year, T-cell counts and TCRbeta diversity were mostly ascribed to newly produced T cells.

This TCR came from a male patient between 2 and 15 years old who had a stem cell transplant for acute lymphoblastic leukemia, so the T cells may come from the graft donor. The V and J segments used are TRBV4-2 and TRBJ1-2; 8 central nucleotides agree with TRBD1. This specimen was PBMCs, mostly from graft donor cells, taken 360 days after TCRalphabeta/CD19-depleted stem cell transplant. Here is the DNA: TGTGCCAGCAGCCCCGCGGACCAGGGGGCAGGCTATGGCTACACCTTC. It encodes CASSPADQGAGYGYTF.